The clone carrying this T cell receptor beta chain showed up just a few times. Its antigen remains unidentified. The data belong to a study of response to subunit inactivated influenza vaccine. TCRdb re-derived calls from the RT-PCR reads in MiXCR, one entry per CDR3 protein. The sample lists about 310,000 distinct CDR3 sequences, 21% occurring once. Germline CDR1 and CDR2: LGHNA and YSLEER. This CDR3 is 16 amino acids long. V lost 1 base to trimming and J lost 2 bases; unmatched junction nucleotides: 7. The study, taken as a whole, reports: The authors suggested that every seasonal influenza vaccination recruits few new T cells.

This TCR derives from a man between 50 and 69 years old who received an inactivated influenza vaccine. Sequencing was performed on PBMCs from blood, taken less than 22 months after vaccination. This chain connects TRBV4-3 to TRBJ1-2; 7 positions match TRBD1. The CDR3 spells CASSQVRDSRNYGYTF. CDR3 nucleotide sequence: TGCGCCAGCAGCCAAGTCCGGGACAGCCGAAACTATGGCTACACCTTC.